This TCR beta chain was sequenced for a study of blood T cell repertoires in COVID-19. The data were produced by immunoSEQ multiplex PCR, yet TCRdb's version contains in-frame clones alone and is incomplete. The profile covers roughly 250,000 clones, with over 80% appearing a single time and around 6.4% taken by the ten largest. The clonotype comes from a woman aged 60 to 75 with active or convalescent COVID-19. Sequencing was done on a sample of peripheral blood.

The CDR3 DNA is TGTGCCAGCAGCGCGGGGGGACCTAACAATGAGCAGTTCTTC. Translated: CASSAGGPNNEQFF. The chain recombines TRBV5-4 with TRBJ2-1, with 8 bases that match TRBD2. Trimming removed 4 bases from V and 5 bases from J; junction bases left unmatched: 5. The CDR3 spans 14 residues. The germline V gene has CDR1 SGHNT and CDR2 YYREEE (reference sequence).